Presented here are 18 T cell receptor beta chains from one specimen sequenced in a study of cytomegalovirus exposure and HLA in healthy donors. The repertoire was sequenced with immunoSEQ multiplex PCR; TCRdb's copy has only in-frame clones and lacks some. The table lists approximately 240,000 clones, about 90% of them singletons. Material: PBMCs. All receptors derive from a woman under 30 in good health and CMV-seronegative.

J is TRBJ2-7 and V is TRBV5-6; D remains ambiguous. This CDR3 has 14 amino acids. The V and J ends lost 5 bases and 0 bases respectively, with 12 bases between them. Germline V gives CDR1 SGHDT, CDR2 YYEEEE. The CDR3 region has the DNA TGTGCCAGCAGTTTCGGCGGAAACTCCTACGAGCAGTACTTC. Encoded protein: CASSFGGNSYEQYF.

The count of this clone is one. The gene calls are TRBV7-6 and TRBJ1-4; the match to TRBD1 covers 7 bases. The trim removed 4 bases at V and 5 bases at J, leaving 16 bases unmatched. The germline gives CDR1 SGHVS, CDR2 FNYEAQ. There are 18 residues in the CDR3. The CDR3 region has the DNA TGTGCCAGCAGCTCTAAAGGGTATTTTCGGGACAGAAATGAAAAACTGTTTTTT. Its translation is CASSSKGYFRDRNEKLFF.

CDR3 in amino acids: CAWSVRQGGNQPQHF. The CDR3 DNA reads TGTGCCTGGAGTGTACGACAGGGTGGCAATCAGCCCCAGCATTTT. The rearrangement joins TRBV30 to TRBJ1-5, with 7 nucleotides matching TRBD1. Trimming at V came to 0 bases and at J to 2 bases, leaving 4 bases not matched to a gene. The CDR3 length is 15 residues. Germline lookup yields CDR1 GTSNPN and CDR2 SVGIG (reference sequence).

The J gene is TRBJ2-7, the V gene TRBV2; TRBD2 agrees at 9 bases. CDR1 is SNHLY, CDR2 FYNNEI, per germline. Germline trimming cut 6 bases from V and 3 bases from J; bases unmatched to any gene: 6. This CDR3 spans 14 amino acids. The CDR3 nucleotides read TGTGCCAGCAGGGGGGGAGCGGGAGGCTACGAGCAGTACTTC. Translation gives CASRGGAGGYEQYF.

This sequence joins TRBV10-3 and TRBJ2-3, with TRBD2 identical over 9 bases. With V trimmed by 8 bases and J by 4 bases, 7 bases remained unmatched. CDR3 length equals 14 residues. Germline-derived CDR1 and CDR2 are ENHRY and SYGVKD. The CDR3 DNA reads TGTGCCATCCGAGGGACTAGCTTATCAGATACGCAGTATTTT. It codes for CAIRGTSLSDTQYF.

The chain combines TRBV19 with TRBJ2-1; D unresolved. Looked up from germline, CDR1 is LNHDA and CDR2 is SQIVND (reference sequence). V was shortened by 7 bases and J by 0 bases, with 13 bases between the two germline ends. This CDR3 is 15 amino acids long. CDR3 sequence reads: CASTQTGFSYNEQFF. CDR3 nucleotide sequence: TGTGCCAGTACCCAGACTGGGTTCTCCTACAATGAGCAGTTCTTC.

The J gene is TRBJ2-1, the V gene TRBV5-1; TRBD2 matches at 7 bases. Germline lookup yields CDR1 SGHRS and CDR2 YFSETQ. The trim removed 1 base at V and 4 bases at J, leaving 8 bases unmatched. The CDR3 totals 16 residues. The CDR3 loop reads CASSLKGGGVYNEQFF. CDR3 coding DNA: TGCGCCAGCAGCTTGAAGGGCGGGGGTGTGTACAATGAGCAGTTCTTC.

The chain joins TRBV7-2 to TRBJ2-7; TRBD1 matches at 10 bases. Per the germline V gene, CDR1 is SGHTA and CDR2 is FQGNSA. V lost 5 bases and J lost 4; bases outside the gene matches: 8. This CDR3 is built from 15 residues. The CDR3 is CASSGTGQGSYEQYF. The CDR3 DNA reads TGTGCCAGCAGCGGGACGGGACAGGGGTCTTACGAGCAGTACTTC.

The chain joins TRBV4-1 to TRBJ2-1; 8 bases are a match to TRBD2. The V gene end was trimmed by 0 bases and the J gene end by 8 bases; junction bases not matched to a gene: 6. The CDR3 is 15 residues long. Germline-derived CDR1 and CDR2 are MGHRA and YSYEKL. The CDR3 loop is CASSQDRLAGYEQFF. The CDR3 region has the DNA TGCGCCAGCAGCCAAGATCGTCTAGCGGGTTATGAGCAGTTCTTC.

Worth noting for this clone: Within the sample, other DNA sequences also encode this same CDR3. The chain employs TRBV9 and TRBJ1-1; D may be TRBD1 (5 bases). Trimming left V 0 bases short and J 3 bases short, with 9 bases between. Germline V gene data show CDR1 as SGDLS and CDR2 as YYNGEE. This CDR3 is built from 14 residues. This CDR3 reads CASSVVGGDTEAFF. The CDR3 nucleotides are TGTGCCAGCAGCGTAGTGGGAGGGGACACTGAAGCTTTCTTT.

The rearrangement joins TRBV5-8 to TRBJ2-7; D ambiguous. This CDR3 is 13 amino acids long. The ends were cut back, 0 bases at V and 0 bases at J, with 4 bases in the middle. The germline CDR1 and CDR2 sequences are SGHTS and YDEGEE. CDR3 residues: CASSLGSSYEQYF. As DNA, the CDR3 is TGTGCCAGCAGCTTGGGCAGCTCCTACGAGCAGTACTTC.

The CDR3 bases are TGCGCCAGCAGCCAAGAAGCGCCGTTTGACAGGGTGGGGGAGCAGTACTTC. It yields the protein CASSQEAPFDRVGEQYF. V and J are TRBV4-1 and TRBJ2-7; 7 bases map to TRBD1. Germline CDR1 reads MGHRA; CDR2 reads YSYEKL. Germline trimming cut 0 bases from V and 7 bases from J; bases unmatched to any gene: 15. CDR3 size: 17 residues.

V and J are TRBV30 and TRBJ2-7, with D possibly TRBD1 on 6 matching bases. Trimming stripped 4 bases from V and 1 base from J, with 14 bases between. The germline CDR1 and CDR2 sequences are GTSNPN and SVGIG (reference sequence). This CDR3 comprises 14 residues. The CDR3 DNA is TGTGCCTGGAACAGGGTCGTTGCATCCTACGAGCAGTACTTC. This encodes CAWNRVVASYEQYF. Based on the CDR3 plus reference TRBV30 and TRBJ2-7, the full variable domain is SQTIHQWPATLVQPVGSPLSLECTVEGTSNPNLYWYRQAAGRGLQLLFYSVGIGQISSEVPQNLSASRPQDRQFILSSKKLLLSDSGFYLCAWNRVVASYEQYFGPGTRLTVT.

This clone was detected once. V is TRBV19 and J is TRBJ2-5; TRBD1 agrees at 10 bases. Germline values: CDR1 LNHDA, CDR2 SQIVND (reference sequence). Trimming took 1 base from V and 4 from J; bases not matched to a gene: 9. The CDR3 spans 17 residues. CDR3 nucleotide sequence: TGTGCCAGTAGTATAGTTCCCCCCGGGACAGGGGTAGAGACCCAGTACTTC. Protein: CASSIVPPGTGVETQYF.

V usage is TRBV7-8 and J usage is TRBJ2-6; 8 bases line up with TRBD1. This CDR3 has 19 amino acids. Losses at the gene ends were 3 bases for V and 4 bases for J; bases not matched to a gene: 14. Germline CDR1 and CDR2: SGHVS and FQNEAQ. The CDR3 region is CASSLGLRGRGFGANVLTF. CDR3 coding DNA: TGTGCCAGCAGCTTGGGTCTCAGGGGGCGAGGCTTCGGGGCCAACGTCCTGACTTTC. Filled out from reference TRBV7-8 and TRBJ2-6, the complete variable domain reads GAGVSQSPRYKVAKRGQDVALRCDPISGHVSLFWYQQALGQGPEFLTYFQNEAQLDKSGLPSDRFFAERPEGSVSTLKIQRTQQEDSAVYLCASSLGLRGRGFGANVLTFGAGSRLTVL.

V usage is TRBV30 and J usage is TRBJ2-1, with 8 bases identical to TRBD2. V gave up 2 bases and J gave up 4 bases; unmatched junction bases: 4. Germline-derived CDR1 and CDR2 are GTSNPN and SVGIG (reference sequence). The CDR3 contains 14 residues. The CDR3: CAWSPGLGYNEQFF. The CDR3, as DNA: TGTGCCTGGAGTCCGGGACTAGGGTACAATGAGCAGTTCTTC.

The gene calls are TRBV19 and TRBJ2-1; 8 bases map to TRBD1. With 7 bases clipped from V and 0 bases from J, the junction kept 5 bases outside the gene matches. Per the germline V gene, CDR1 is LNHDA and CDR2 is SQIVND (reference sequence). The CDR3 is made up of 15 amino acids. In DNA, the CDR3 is TGTGCCAGTACTGGAACAGGGGGCTCCTACAATGAGCAGTTCTTC. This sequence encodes CASTGTGGSYNEQFF.

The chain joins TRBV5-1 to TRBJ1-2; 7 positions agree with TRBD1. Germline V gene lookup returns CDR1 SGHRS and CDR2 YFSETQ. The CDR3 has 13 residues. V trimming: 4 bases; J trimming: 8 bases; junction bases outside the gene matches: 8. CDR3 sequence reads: CASSEDRFVGYTF. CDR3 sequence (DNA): TGCGCCAGCAGCGAGGACAGGTTCGTAGGCTACACCTTC.